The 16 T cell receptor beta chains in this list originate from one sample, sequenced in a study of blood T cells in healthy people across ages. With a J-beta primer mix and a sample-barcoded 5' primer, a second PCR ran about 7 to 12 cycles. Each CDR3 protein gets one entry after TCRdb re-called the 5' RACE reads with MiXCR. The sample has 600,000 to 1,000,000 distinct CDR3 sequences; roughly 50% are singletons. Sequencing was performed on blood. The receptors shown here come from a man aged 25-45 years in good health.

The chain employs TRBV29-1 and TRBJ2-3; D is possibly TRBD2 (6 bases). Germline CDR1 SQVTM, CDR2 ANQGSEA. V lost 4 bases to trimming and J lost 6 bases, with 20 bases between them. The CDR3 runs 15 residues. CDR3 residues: CSVARESGVSDTQYF. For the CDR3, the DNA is TGCAGCGTTGCCCGGGAGTCGGGAGTATCGGATACGCAGTATTTT.

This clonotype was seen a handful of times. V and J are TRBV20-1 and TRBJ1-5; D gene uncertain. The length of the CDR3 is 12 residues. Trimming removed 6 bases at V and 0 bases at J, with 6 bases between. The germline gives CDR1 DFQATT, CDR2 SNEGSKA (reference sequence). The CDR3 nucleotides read TGCAGTGCCCGAAATAGCAATCAGCCCCAGCATTTT. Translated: CSARNSNQPQHF.

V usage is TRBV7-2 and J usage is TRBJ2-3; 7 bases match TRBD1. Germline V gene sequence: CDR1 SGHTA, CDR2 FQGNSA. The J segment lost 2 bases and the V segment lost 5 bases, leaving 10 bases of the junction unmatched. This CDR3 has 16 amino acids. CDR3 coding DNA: TGTGCCAGCAGCATAAATCAGAGGGGGCCCACAGATACGCAGTATTTT. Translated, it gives CASSINQRGPTDTQYF.

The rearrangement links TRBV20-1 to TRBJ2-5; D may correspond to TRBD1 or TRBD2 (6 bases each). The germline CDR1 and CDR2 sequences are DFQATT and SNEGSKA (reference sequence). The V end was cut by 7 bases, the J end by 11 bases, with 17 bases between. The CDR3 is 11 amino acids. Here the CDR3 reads CSEKVEGEQYF. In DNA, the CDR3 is TGCAGTGAAAAGGTGGAGGGGGAGCAGTACTTC.

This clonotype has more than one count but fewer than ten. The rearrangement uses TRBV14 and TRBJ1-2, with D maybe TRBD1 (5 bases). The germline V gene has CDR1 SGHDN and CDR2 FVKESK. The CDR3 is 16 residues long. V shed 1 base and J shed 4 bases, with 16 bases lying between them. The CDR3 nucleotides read TGTGCCAGCAGCCAAGCAGGGCTGGATTGGGGCTATGGCTACACCTTC. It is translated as CASSQAGLDWGYGYTF.

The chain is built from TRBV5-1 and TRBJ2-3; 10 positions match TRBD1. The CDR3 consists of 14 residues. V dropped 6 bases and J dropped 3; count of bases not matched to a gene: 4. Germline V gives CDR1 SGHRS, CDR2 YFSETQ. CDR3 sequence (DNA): TGCGCCAGCATGTCGGGACAGGGGACAGATACGCAGTATTTT. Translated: CASMSGQGTDTQYF.

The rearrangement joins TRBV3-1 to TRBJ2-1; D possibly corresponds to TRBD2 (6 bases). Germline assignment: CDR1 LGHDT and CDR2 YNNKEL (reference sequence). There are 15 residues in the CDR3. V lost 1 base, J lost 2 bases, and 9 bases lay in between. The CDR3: CASSQGTGAYNEQFF. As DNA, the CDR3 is TGTGCCAGCAGCCAAGGGACGGGAGCCTACAATGAGCAGTTCTTC.

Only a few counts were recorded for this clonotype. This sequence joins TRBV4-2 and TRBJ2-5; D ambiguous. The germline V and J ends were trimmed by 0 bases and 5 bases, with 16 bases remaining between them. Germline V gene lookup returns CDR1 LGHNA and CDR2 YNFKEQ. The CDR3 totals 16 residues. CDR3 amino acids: CASSQDRTTNSETQYF. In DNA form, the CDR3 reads TGTGCCAGCAGCCAAGACCGGACCACCAACTCGGAGACCCAGTACTTC.

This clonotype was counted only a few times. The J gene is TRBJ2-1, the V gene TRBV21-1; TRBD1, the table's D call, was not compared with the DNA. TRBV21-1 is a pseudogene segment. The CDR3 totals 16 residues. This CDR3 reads CASSILDRIPINEQFF. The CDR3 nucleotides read TGTGCCAGCAGCATCCTAGACAGGATCCCGATCAACGAGCAGTTCTTC.

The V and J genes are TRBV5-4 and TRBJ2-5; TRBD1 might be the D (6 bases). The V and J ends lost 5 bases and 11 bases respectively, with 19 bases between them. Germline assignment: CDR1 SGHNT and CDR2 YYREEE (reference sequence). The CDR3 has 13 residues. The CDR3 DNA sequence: TGTGCCAGCAGTAATTACGGGAAGGGGGAGCAGTACTTC. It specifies CASSNYGKGEQYF.

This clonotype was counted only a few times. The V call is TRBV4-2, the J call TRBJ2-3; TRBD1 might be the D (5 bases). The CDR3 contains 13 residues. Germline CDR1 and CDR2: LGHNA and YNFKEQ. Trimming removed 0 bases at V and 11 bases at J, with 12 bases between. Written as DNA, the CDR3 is TGTGCCAGCAGCCAAGAAAAGGGGCAAGGGCAGTATTTT. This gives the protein CASSQEKGQGQYF.

The chain's CDR3 is CASSSRQKTFSGANVLTF. CDR3 DNA sequence: TGTGCCAGCAGTTCCCGACAGAAAACATTTTCTGGGGCCAACGTCCTGACTTTC. The gene calls are TRBV6-5 and TRBJ2-6, with D perhaps matching TRBD1 (5 bases). Trimming removed 4 bases at V and 1 base at J, with 17 bases between. Germline CDR1 is MNHEY and CDR2 is SVGAGI. The CDR3 contains 18 residues.

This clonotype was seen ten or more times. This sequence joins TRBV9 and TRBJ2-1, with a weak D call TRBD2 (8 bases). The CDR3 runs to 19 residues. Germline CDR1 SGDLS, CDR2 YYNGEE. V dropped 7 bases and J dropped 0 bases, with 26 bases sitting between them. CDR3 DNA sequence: TGTGCCAGCTCCGGGGGGGTTAAGGTAAGGGGGCCCTCCTACAATGAGCAGTTCTTC. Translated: CASSGGVKVRGPSYNEQFF.

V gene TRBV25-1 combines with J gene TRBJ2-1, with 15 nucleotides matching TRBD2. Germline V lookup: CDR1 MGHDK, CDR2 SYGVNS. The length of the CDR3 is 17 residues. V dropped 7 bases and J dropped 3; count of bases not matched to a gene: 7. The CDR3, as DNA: TGTGCCAGCATGGGGACTAGCGGGAGGTTTTTCTACAATGAGCAGTTCTTC. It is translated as CASMGTSGRFFYNEQFF. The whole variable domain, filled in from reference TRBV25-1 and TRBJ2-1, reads EADIYQTPRYLVIGTGKKITLECSQTMGHDKMYWYQQDPGMELHLIHYSYGVNSTEKGDLSSESTVSRIRTEHFPLTLESARPSHTSQYLCASMGTSGRFFYNEQFFGPGTRLTVL.

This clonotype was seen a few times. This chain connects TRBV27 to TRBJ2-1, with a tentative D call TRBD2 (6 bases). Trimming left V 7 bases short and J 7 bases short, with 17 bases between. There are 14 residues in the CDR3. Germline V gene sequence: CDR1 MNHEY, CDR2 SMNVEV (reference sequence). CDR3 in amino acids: CASTADFGGNEQFF. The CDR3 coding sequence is TGTGCCAGCACCGCAGACTTTGGGGGGAATGAGCAGTTCTTC.

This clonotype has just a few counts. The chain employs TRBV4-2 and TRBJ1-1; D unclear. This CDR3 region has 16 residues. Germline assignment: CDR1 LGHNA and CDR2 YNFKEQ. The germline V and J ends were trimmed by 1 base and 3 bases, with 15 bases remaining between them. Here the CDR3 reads CASSQVSGEGYTEAFF. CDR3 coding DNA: TGTGCCAGCAGCCAAGTGTCCGGGGAAGGGTACACTGAAGCTTTCTTT.